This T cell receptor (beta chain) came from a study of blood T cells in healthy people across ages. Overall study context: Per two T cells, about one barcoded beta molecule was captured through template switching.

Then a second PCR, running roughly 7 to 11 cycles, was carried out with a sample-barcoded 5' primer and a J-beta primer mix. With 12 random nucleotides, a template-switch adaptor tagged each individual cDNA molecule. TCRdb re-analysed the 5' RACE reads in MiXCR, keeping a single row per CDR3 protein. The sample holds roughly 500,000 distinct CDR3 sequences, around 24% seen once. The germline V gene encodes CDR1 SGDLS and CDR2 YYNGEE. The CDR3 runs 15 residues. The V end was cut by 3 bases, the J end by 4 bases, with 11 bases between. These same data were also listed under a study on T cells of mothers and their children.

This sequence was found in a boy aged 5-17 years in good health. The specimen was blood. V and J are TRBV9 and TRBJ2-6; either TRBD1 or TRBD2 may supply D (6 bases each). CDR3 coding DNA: TGTGCCAGCAGCGCGGGGGCCTCAGGGGCCAACGTCCTGACTTTC. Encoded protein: CASSAGASGANVLTF.